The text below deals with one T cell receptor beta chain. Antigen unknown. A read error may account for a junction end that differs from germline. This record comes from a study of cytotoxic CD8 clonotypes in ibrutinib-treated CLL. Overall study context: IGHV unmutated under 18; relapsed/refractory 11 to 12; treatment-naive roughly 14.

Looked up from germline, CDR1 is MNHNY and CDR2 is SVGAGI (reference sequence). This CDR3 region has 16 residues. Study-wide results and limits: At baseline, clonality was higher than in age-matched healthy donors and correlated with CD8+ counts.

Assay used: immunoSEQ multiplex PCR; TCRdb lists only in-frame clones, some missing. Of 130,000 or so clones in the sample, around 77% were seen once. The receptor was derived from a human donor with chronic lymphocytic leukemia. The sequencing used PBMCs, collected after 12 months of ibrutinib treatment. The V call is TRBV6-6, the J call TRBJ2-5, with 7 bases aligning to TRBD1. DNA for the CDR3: TGTGCCAGCAGTTTCCCACCCTCGACAGGGCAAGGGACCCAGTACTTC. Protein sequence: CASSFPPSTGQGTQYF.